This TCR beta chain was identified in a study of graft-versus-host responses after intestinal transplantation. Assay used: immunoSEQ multiplex PCR; TCRdb lists only in-frame clones, some missing. The sample lists about 94,000 clones, about 91% occurring once. The sample holds a few counts of this clone. The target antigen is unknown. The V end lost 3 bases, the J end lost 4 bases, and 10 bases lay between the germline ends. The CDR3 runs 14 residues. Germline-derived CDR1 and CDR2 are MNHEY and SMNVEV (reference sequence). Sequenced material: unstimulated CD8+ T cells sorted from spleen or lymph node cells, taken before intestinal transplant. This sequence was found in a human donor who received an intestinal transplant. The genes are TRBV27 and TRBJ2-1; a possible D gene is TRBD2 (5 bases). CDR3 DNA sequence: TGTGCCAGCAGTTTGGTTAGCGTATACAATGAGCAGTTCTTC. Translation: CASSLVSVYNEQFF.